The entry below describes one T cell receptor beta chain. The target antigen is unknown. The record originates from a study of cytomegalovirus exposure and HLA in healthy donors. The V end lost 10 bases, the J end lost 0 bases, and 13 bases lay between the germline ends. Germline CDR1 is LNHDA and CDR2 is SQIVND (reference sequence). The CDR3 loop spans 14 amino acids. PCR amplification relied on 60 Vbeta primers (plus 13 Jbeta primers). This table comes from immunoSEQ multiplex PCR, and its TCRdb copy is limited to in-frame clones, with some not included. The sample lists about 150,000 clones, 85% occurring once. Study-wide findings and caveats: The study assumed roughly uniform donor sequencing depth for presence/absence analyses. Later analysis demonstrated an association between a missense DCLRE1C variant and TCR beta V- and J-gene trimming. Another analysis was done later, and it associated approximately 17,000 TCR beta sequences with HLA alleles at 0.05 false discovery rate.

Material for sequencing was PBMCs. The TCR sequence derives from a boy aged 2 to 10 in good health and CMV-seronegative. The rearrangement joins TRBV19 to TRBJ2-1, with a weak D call TRBD1 (7 bases). CDR3 amino acids: CATAGQTSYNEQFF. The CDR3 DNA sequence: TGTGCCACCGCGGGACAGACCTCCTACAATGAGCAGTTCTTC. Combining the CDR3 with reference TRBV19 and TRBJ2-1 gives the whole variable domain DGGITQSPKYLFRKEGQNVTLSCEQNLNHDAMYWYRQDPGQGLRLIYYSQIVNDFQKGDIAEGYSVSREKKESFPLTVTSAQKNPTAFYLCATAGQTSYNEQFFGPGTRLTVL.